The entry that follows covers one T cell receptor beta chain sequence. Assay: immunoSEQ multiplex PCR; the TCRdb copy retains only in-frame clones and omits some. The sample records 20,000 to 25,000 clones, around 83% being singletons. These data originate in a study of control samples from healthy donors and cancer patients. Germline lookup yields CDR1 SNHLY and CDR2 FYNNEI. Trimming cost V 7 bases and J 5 bases, with 17 bases left between them. This CDR3 is built from 14 residues. This TCR derives from a man in his sixties with head and neck cancer. The chain combines TRBV2 with TRBJ2-5; no firm D call. Source material: PBMCs. The CDR3 is CASTFSGLSETQYF. The CDR3 coding sequence is TGTGCCAGCACATTCAGTGGGCTATCGGAGACCCAGTACTTC.